This T cell receptor (beta chain) was retrieved from a study of CD8 T cells in Susac syndrome. Sequencing targeted TCR beta in blood CD8+ and CD4+ T cells. Both CD4+ and CD8+ T cells were negatively isolated, and TEMRA cells underwent FACS enrichment. RNA totalling about 0.5 to 1 ug underwent reverse transcription with random hexamers. Amplification of TCR beta CDR3 was carried out by immunoSEQ multiplex PCR, which covered 54 Vbeta and 13 Jbeta segments. One entry per CDR3 protein results from TCRdb running MiXCR on the immunoSEQ multiplex PCR reads. Altogether around 230,000 distinct CDR3 sequences are present, 90% to 96% being singletons, with the ten largest covering roughly 0.1%. Germline V gives CDR1 SQVTM, CDR2 ANQGSEA. The V and J ends lost 6 bases and 8 bases, in that order; junction bases with no gene match: 11. CDR3 length: 14 amino acids.

This rearrangement joins TRBV29-1 to TRBJ2-1; 9 positions agree with TRBD1. This receptor was obtained from a human donor with Susac syndrome. Sequencing was carried out using CD4+ T cells from PBMCs. CDR3 in DNA: TGCAGCGTCAAACCGGGACAGGGCATTCATGAGCAGTTCTTC. Encoded protein: CSVKPGQGIHEQFF.